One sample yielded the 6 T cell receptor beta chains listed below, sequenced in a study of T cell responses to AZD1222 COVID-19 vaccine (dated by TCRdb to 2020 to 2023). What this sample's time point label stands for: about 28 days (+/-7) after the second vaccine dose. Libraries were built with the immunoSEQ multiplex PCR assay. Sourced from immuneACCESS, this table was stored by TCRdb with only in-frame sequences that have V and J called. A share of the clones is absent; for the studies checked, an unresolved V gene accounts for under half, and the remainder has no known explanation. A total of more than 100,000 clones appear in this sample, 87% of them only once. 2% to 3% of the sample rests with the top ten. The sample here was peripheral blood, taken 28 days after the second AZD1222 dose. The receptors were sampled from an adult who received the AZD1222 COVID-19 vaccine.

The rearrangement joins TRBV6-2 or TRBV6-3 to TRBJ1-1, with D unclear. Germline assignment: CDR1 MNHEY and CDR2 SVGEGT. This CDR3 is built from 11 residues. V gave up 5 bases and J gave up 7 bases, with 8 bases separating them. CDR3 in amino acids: CASSDTLEAFF. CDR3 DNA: TGTGCCAGCAGTGACACTCTTGAAGCTTTCTTT.

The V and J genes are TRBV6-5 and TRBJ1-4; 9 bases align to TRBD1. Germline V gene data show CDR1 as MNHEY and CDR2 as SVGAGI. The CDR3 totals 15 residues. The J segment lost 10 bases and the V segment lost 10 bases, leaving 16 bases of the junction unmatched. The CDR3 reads CAISGTGSYFGKLFF. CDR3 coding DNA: TGTGCCATCTCCGGGACAGGGAGTTATTTCGGAAAACTGTTTTTT.

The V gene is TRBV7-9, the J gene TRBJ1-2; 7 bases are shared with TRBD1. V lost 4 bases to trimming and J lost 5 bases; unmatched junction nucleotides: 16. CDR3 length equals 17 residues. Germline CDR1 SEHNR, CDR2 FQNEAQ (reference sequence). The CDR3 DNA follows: TGTGCCAGCAGCTCCCAACAGGCGTCAGGGGGGCGGTATGGCTACACCTTC. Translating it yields CASSSQQASGGRYGYTF.

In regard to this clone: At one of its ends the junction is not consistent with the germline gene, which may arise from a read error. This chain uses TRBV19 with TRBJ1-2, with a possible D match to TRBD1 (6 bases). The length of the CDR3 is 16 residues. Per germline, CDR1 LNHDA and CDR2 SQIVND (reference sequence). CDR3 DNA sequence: TGTGCCAGCAGTAATTCCGGGGCAGGGGCATACTATGGCTACACCTTC. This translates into CASSNSGAGAYYGYTF.

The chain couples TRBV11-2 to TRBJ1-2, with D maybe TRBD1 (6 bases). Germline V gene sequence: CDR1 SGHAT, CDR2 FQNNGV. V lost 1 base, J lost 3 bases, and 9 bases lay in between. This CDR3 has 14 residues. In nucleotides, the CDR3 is TGTGCCAGCAGCTTAGTTGGGGGCCACTATGGCTACACCTTC. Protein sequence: CASSLVGGHYGYTF.

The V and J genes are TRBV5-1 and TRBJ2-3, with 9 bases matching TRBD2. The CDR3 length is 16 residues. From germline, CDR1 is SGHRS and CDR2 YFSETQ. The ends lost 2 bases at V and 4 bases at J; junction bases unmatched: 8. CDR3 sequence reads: CASSFERLAGSDTQYF. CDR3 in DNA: TGCGCCAGCAGCTTTGAGAGGCTAGCGGGGTCAGATACGCAGTATTTT.